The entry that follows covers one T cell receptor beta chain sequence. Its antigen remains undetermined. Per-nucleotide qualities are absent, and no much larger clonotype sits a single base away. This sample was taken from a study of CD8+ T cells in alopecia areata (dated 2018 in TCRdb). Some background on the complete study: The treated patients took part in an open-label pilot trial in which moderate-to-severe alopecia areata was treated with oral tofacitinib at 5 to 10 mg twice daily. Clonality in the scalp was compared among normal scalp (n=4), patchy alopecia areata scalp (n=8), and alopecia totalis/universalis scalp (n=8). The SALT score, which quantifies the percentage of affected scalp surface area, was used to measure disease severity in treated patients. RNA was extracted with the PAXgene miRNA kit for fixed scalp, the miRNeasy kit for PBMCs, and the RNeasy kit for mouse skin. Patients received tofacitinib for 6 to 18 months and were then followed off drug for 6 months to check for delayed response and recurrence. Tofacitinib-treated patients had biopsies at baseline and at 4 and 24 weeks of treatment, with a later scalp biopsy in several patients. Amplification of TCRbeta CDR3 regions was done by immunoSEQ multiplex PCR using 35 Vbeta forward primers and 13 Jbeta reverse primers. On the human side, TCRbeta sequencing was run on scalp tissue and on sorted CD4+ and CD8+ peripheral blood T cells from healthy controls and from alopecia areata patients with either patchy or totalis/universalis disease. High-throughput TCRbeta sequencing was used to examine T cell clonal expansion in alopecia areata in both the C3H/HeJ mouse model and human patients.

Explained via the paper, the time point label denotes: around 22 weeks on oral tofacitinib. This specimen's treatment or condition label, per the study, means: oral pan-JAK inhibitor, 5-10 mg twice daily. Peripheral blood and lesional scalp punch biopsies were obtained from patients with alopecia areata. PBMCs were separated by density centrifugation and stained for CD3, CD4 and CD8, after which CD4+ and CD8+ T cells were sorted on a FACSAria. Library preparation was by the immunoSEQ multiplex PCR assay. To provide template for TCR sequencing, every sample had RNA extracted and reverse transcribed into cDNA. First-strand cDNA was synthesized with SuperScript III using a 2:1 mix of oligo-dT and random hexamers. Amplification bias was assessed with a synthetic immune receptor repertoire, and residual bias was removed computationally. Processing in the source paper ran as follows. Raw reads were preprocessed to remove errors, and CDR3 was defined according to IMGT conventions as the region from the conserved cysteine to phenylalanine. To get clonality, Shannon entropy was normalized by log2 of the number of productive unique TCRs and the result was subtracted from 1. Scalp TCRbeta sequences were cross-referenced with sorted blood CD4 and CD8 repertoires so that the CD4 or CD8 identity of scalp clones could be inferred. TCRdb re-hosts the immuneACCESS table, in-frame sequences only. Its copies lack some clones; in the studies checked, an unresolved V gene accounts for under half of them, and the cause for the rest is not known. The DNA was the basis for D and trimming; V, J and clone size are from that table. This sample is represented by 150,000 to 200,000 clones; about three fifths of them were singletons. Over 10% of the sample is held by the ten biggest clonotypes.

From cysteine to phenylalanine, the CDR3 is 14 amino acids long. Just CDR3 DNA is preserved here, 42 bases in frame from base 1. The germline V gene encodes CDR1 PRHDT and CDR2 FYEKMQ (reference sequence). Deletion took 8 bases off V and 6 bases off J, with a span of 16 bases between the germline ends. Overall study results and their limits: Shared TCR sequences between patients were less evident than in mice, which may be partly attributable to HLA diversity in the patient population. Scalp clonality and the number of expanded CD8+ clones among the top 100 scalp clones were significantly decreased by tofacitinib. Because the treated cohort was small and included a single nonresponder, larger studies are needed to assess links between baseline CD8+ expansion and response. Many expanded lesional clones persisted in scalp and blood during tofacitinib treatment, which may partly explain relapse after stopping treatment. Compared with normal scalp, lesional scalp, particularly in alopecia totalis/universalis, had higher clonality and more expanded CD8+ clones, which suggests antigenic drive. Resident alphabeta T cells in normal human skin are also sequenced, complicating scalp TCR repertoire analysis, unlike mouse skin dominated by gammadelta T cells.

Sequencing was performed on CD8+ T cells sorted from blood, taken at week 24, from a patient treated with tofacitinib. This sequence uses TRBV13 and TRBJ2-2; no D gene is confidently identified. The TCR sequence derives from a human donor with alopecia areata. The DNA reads TGTGCCAGCGGTCAGGCCTCAGTGGCCGGGGAGCTGTTTTTT. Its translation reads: CASGQASVAGELFF.